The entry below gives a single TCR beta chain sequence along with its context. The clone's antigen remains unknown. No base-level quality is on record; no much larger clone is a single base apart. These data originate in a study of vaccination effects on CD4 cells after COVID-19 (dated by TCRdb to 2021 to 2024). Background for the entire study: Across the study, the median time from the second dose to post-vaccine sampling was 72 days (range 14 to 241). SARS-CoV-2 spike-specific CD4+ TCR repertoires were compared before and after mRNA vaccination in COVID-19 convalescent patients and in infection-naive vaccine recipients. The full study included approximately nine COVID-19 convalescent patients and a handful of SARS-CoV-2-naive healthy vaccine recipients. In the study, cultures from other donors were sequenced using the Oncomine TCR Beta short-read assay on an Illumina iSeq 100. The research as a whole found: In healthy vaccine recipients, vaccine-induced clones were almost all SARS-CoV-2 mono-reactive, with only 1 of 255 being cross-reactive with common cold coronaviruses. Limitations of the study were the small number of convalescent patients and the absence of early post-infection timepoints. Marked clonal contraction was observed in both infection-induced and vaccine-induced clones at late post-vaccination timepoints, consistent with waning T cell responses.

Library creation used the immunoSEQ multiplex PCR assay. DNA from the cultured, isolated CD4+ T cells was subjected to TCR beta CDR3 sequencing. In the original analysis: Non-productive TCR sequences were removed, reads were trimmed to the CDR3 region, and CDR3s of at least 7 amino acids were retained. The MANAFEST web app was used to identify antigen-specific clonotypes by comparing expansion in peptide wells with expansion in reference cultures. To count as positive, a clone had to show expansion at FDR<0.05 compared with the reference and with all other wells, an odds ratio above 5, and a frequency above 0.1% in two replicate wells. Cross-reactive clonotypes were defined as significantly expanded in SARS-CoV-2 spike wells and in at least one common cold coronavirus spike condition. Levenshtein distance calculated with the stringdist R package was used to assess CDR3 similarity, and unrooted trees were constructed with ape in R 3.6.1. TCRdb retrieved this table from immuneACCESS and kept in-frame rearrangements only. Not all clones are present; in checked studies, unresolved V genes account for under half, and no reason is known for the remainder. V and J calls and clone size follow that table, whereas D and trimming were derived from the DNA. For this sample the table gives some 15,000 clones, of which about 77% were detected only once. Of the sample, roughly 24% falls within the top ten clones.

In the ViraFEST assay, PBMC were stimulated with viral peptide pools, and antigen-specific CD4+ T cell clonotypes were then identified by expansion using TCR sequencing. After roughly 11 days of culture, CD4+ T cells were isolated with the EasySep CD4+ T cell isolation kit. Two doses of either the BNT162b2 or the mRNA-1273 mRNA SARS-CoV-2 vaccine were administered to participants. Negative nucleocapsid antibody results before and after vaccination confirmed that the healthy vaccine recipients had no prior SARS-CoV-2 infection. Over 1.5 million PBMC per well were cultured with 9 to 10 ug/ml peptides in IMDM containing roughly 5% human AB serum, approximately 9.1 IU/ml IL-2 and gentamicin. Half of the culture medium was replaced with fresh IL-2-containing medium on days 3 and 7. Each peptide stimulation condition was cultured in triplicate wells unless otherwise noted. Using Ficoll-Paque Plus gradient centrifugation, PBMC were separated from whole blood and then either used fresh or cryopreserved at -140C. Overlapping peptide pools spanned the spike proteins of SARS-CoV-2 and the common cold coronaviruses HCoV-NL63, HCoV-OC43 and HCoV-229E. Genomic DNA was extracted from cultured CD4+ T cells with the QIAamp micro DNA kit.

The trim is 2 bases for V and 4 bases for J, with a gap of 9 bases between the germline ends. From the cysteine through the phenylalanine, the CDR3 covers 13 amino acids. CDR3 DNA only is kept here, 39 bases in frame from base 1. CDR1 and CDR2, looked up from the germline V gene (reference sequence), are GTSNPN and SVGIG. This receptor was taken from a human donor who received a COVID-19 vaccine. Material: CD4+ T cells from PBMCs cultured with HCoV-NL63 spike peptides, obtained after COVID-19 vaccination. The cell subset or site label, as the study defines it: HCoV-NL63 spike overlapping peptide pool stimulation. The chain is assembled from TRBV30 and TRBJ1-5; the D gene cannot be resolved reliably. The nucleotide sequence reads TGTGCCTGGAGTAAGAAGGGAAATCAGCCCCAGCATTTT. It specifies CAWSKKGNQPQHF.